These 23 T cell receptor beta chains share one sample of origin, sequenced in a study of siplizumab effects on memory and regulatory T cells. Some clones are missing from TCRdb's copy, which holds only in-frame ones; the method was immunoSEQ multiplex PCR. The sample yields about 100,000 clones, 75% to 95% seen once. The sample consisted of CD4+ T cells sorted from blood. The source of these receptors is a human donor in good health.

V is TRBV10-1 and J is TRBJ2-1; unclear D gene. Per the germline V gene, CDR1 is WNHNN and CDR2 is SYGVQD (reference sequence). Trimming removed 6 bases at V and 7 bases at J, with 10 bases between. This CDR3 has 12 residues. The CDR3 sequence: CASSRDGNEQFF. The CDR3 coding sequence is TGCGCCAGCAGCCGAGACGGGAATGAGCAGTTCTTC.

The rearrangement joins TRBV7-2 to TRBJ1-6; 7 bases align to TRBD1. Unmatched junction bases numbered 6, after V lost 6 bases and J lost 7 bases. The germline V gene has CDR1 SGHTA and CDR2 FQGNSA. The length of the CDR3 is 14 residues. This CDR3 reads CASRGGTVNSPLHF. Here the CDR3 DNA reads TGTGCCAGCAGAGGGGGGACAGTAAATTCACCCCTCCACTTT.

This clone was found once. The chain employs TRBV5-1 and TRBJ2-7; 10 bases fit TRBD2. V lost 2 bases, J lost 2 bases, and 4 bases stayed unmatched. The V gene's germline CDR1 is SGHRS and CDR2 YFSETQ. This CDR3 spans 15 amino acids. The CDR3 sequence is CASSLASGGAYEQYF. CDR3 in DNA: TGCGCCAGCAGCTTAGCCAGCGGGGGGGCCTACGAGCAGTACTTC.

This sequence joins TRBV5-6 and TRBJ1-2; tentatively, D is TRBD1 (5 bases). V was shortened by 1 base and J by 4 bases, with 11 bases between the two germline ends. The CDR3 is 14 residues long. Germline CDR1 reads SGHDT; CDR2 reads YYEEEE. The DNA of the CDR3 is TGTGCCAGCAGCTTGTATTCAGGGCCCTATGGCTACACCTTC. This gives the protein CASSLYSGPYGYTF.

The chain links TRBV7-8 to TRBJ1-3, with D unresolved. The CDR3 runs 17 residues. Germline assignment: CDR1 SGHVS and CDR2 FQNEAQ. The V end was cut by 1 base, the J end by 0 bases, with 13 bases between. This CDR3 reads CASSLVLRQASGNTIYF. The CDR3 nucleotides are TGTGCCAGCAGCTTAGTGCTCCGGCAGGCCTCTGGAAACACCATATATTTT.

The gene calls are TRBV4-1 and TRBJ2-7; TRBD2 matches at 11 bases. The CDR3 totals 16 residues. The trim removed 6 bases at V and 4 bases at J, leaving 11 bases unmatched. Looked up from germline, CDR1 is MGHRA and CDR2 is YSYEKL. CDR3 in DNA: TGCGCCAGCAGTACCTTAGCGGGGGGGCTCCTATACGAGCAGTACTTC. Its translation is CASSTLAGGLLYEQYF.

The J gene is TRBJ1-6, the V gene TRBV19; D possibly corresponds to TRBD1 (5 bases). V lost 4 bases, J lost 0 bases, and 16 bases lay in between. CDR1 LNHDA and CDR2 SQIVND come from the germline V gene (reference sequence). The CDR3 contains 18 residues. The CDR3 spells CASSKQAASSSYNSPLHF. As DNA, the CDR3 is TGTGCCAGTAGTAAACAGGCAGCCTCGAGCTCCTATAATTCACCCCTCCACTTT.

The chain is built from TRBV5-1 and TRBJ2-3; TRBD2 agrees at 8 bases. In germline, CDR1 is SGHRS, CDR2 YFSETQ. Germline trimming cut 7 bases from V and 4 bases from J; bases unmatched to any gene: 8. This CDR3 is built from 14 residues. CDR3: CASRLAGLADTQYF. For the CDR3, the DNA is TGCGCCAGCCGCCTAGCGGGTCTCGCAGATACGCAGTATTTT.

J is TRBJ2-3 and V is TRBV7-3, with 10 nucleotides matching TRBD2. CDR1 and CDR2 (germline): SGHTA, FQGTGA. The CDR3 has 16 residues. V trimming: 8 bases; J trimming: 0 bases; junction bases outside the gene matches: 8. CDR3 sequence reads: CASSSGGATSTDTQYF. The CDR3 region has the DNA TGTGCCAGCTCGAGCGGGGGGGCCACTAGCACAGATACGCAGTATTTT. Supplemented by reference TRBV7-3 and TRBJ2-3, the full variable domain reads GAGVSQTPSNKVTEKGKYVELRCDPISGHTALYWYRQSLGQGPEFLIYFQGTGAADDSGLPNDRFFAVRPEGSVSTLKIQRTERGDSAVYLCASSSGGATSTDTQYFGPGTRLTVL.

The J gene is TRBJ1-2, the V gene TRBV7-2, with D tentatively TRBD1 (5 bases). Trimming took off 0 bases at V and 8 bases at J, with 13 bases between the two ends. The CDR3 totals 14 residues. Germline CDR1 reads SGHTA; CDR2 reads FQGNSA. For the CDR3, the DNA is TGTGCCAGCAGCTTAGCGGCAAGGGCAGGGGGCTACACCTTC. Its translation: CASSLAARAGGYTF. Filled out from reference TRBV7-2 and TRBJ1-2, the complete variable domain reads GAGVSQSPSNKVTEKGKDVELRCDPISGHTALYWYRQSLGQGLEFLIYFQGNSAPDKSGLPSDRFSAERTGGSVSTLTIQRTQQEDSAVYLCASSLAARAGGYTFGSGTRLTVV.

The chain has TRBV6-5 and TRBJ1-2; 11 bases are shared with TRBD1. This CDR3 has 15 amino acids. Germline V gene data show CDR1 as MNHEY and CDR2 as SVGAGI. After removal of 4 bases from V and 6 bases from J, the junction contained 7 bases not matched to a gene. DNA for the CDR3: TGTGCCAGCAGTTCACAACCGGGACAGGGGGATGGCTACACCTTC. Its protein is CASSSQPGQGDGYTF.

V and J are TRBV19 and TRBJ1-2, with a possible D match to TRBD1 (5 bases). The V end was cut by 1 base, the J end by 4 bases, with 13 bases between. The length of the CDR3 is 15 residues. Germline CDR1 reads LNHDA; CDR2 reads SQIVND (reference sequence). This chain's CDR3 is CASSIVEGLAYGYTF. The CDR3 DNA reads as TGTGCCAGTAGTATAGTTGAGGGACTCGCCTATGGCTACACCTTC.

DNA for the CDR3: TGTGCCAGCAGCTTCGAGAAGGGCAATCAGCCCCAGCATTTT. This encodes CASSFEKGNQPQHF. V gene TRBV7-9 combines with J gene TRBJ1-5; D call uncertain. CDR3 length: 14 residues. Trimming pared 3 bases from V and 2 bases from J, leaving 8 bases between. In germline, CDR1 is SEHNR, CDR2 FQNEAQ (reference sequence).

The rearrangement joins TRBV29-1 to TRBJ2-6; 7 bases map to TRBD2. The CDR3 covers 14 residues. CDR1 is SQVTM, CDR2 ANQGSEA, per germline. The trim removed 6 bases at V and 0 bases at J, leaving 2 bases unmatched. CDR3 protein: CSVGLFSGANVLTF. CDR3 bases: TGCAGCGTGGGACTATTCTCTGGGGCCAACGTCCTGACTTTC. Complete variable domain (other parts from reference TRBV29-1 and TRBJ2-6): SAVISQKPSRDICQRGTSLTIQCQVDSQVTMMFWYRQQPGQSLTLIATANQGSEATYESGFVIDKFPISRPNLTFSTLTVSNMSPEDSSIYLCSVGLFSGANVLTFGAGSRLTVL.

The chain has TRBV7-3 and TRBJ2-2, with D perhaps given as TRBD1 or TRBD2 (5 bases each). Germline CDR1 SGHTA, CDR2 FQGTGA. Trimming took 5 bases from V and 0 from J, leaving 10 bases between them. This CDR3 region has 15 residues. CDR3 sequence reads: CASSPLGANTGELFF. In nucleotides, the CDR3 is TGTGCCAGCAGCCCTCTGGGGGCGAACACCGGGGAGCTGTTTTTT.

The chain recombines TRBV7-9 with TRBJ1-2, with 8 bases aligning to TRBD1. This CDR3 comprises 15 residues. Germline V gene lookup returns CDR1 SEHNR and CDR2 FQNEAQ (reference sequence). With 4 bases clipped from V and 3 bases from J, the junction kept 7 bases outside the gene matches. The CDR3 loop is CASSWGQVGDYGYTF. The CDR3 DNA is TGTGCCAGCAGCTGGGGACAGGTGGGCGACTATGGCTACACCTTC.

The chain couples TRBV7-6 to TRBJ1-1, with D possibly TRBD1 on 6 matching bases. This CDR3 is built from 16 residues. CDR1 is SGHVS, CDR2 FNYEAQ, per germline. V lost 1 base to trimming and J lost 0 bases, with 12 bases between them. CDR3 in DNA: TGTGCCAGCAGCTTAGGGGGGGCAGGTATGAACACTGAAGCTTTCTTT. Translated: CASSLGGAGMNTEAFF. The whole variable domain, filled in from reference TRBV7-6 and TRBJ1-1, reads GAGVSQSPRYKVTKRGQDVALRCDPISGHVSLYWYRQALGQGPEFLTYFNYEAQQDKSGLPNDRFSAERPEGSISTLTIQRTEQRDSAMYRCASSLGGAGMNTEAFFGQGTRLTVV.

The rearrangement joins TRBV5-1 to TRBJ1-1; no clear D. There are 15 residues in the CDR3. Germline values: CDR1 SGHRS, CDR2 YFSETQ. V lost 2 bases and J 2 bases, leaving 13 bases between the germline ends. The CDR3 DNA reads TGCGCCAGCAGCTTCTCTGGCAGCGTAAACACTGAAGCTTTCTTT. This gives the protein CASSFSGSVNTEAFF. Full variable domain (missing parts from reference TRBV5-1 and TRBJ1-1): KAGVTQTPRYLIKTRGQQVTLSCSPISGHRSVSWYQQTPGQGLQFLFEYFSETQRNKGNFPGRFSGRQFSNSRSEMNVSTLELGDSALYLCASSFSGSVNTEAFFGQGTRLTVV.

The rearrangement joins TRBV7-2 to TRBJ1-1; D gene unclear. Germline CDR1 and CDR2: SGHTA and FQGNSA. The CDR3 length is 14 residues. V lost 1 base and J 7 bases, leaving 13 bases between the germline ends. The CDR3 protein is CASSLGGSRGEAFF. The CDR3 DNA is TGTGCCAGCAGCTTAGGAGGATCGCGAGGTGAAGCTTTCTTT.

The V gene is TRBV7-2, the J gene TRBJ1-3; D not certain. Germline V lookup: CDR1 SGHTA, CDR2 FQGNSA. The CDR3 sequence is 15 residues long. V dropped 4 bases and J dropped 0 bases, with 10 bases sitting between them. As DNA, the CDR3 is TGTGCCAGCAGCTCGGACGGTATCTCTGGAAACACCATATATTTT. Its protein product is CASSSDGISGNTIYF.

This chain connects TRBV9 to TRBJ2-1; no clear D. V was shortened by 3 bases and J by 4 bases, with 8 bases between the two germline ends. Germline V gene sequence: CDR1 SGDLS, CDR2 YYNGEE. The CDR3 runs to 13 residues. In nucleotides, the CDR3 is TGTGCCAGCAGCGCGGCCCTATACAATGAGCAGTTCTTC. Translated, it gives CASSAALYNEQFF.

This sequence joins TRBV4-2 and TRBJ2-4; tentative D call: TRBD2 (5 bases). The CDR3 totals 14 residues. Trimming took off 0 bases at V and 5 bases at J, with 8 bases between the two ends. The germline gives CDR1 LGHNA, CDR2 YNFKEQ. CDR3 nucleotides: TGTGCCAGCAGCCAAGATGGGAGACAAAACATTCAGTACTTC. Its translation is CASSQDGRQNIQYF.

The rearrangement joins TRBV5-6 to TRBJ2-7; 10 bases line up with TRBD2. Germline V lookup: CDR1 SGHDT, CDR2 YYEEEE. V shed 4 bases and J 5 bases; nucleotides not matched to a gene: 3. This CDR3 has 13 residues. CDR3 coding DNA: TGTGCCAGCAGCGTGCTAGCGGGGGACGAGCAGTACTTC. Translating gives CASSVLAGDEQYF.